This T cell receptor beta chain was found in a study of T cell changes during pregnancy in multiple sclerosis. The method was immunoSEQ multiplex PCR; TCRdb's version includes in-frame clones alone and lacks a portion of them. The data show 70,000 or so clones, nearly 95% seen once. V trimming: 0 bases; J trimming: 4 bases; junction bases outside the gene matches: 5. This CDR3 comprises 16 residues. Looked up from germline, CDR1 is SGHRS and CDR2 is YFSETQ. This clonotype was sampled from a female donor with multiple sclerosis, enrolled in a pregnancy study. V and J are TRBV5-1 and TRBJ2-2; 8 nucleotides line up with TRBD1. The specimen was CD4+ T cells from peripheral blood mononuclear cells, collected after pregnancy. CDR3 sequence: CASSLAPDRVTGELFF. In DNA form, the CDR3 reads TGCGCCAGCAGCTTGGCCCCGGACAGGGTCACCGGGGAGCTGTTTTTT. Full variable domain (remainder filled in from reference TRBV5-1 and TRBJ2-2): KAGVTQTPRYLIKTRGQQVTLSCSPISGHRSVSWYQQTPGQGLQFLFEYFSETQRNKGNFPGRFSGRQFSNSRSEMNVSTLELGDSALYLCASSLAPDRVTGELFFGEGSRLTVL.